The present entry profiles one T cell receptor beta chain with its context. Clones were read by immunoSEQ multiplex PCR, and TCRdb kept only the in-frame ones, dropping some. The sample records around 50,000 clones, 95% to 96% being singletons. The data derive from a study of control samples from healthy donors and cancer patients. Germline V gene sequence: CDR1 SNHLY, CDR2 FYNNEI. The CDR3 is 17 amino acids. The V end lost 5 bases, the J end lost 0 bases, and 17 bases lay between the germline ends. This sequence joins TRBV2 and TRBJ1-3; tentative D call: TRBD1 (6 bases). The receptor was isolated from a woman younger than 45 in good health. The sequencing input was blood. The CDR3 sequence: CASSPRPGHPSGNTIYF. For the CDR3, the DNA is TGTGCCAGCAGTCCCCGACCGGGACACCCCTCTGGAAACACCATATATTTT.